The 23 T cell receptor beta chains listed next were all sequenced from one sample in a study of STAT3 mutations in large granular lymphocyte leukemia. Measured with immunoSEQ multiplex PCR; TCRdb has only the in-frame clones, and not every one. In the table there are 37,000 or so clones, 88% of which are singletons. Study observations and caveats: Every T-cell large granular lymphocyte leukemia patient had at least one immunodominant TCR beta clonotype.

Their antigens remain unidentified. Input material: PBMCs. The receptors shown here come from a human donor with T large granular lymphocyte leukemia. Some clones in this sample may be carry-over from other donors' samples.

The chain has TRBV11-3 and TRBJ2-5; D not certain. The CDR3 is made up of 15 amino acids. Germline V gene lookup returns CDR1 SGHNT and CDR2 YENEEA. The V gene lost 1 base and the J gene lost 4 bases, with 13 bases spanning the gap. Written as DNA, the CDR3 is TGTGCCAGCAGCTTAGGTGGGTCTGTACGAGAGACCCAGTACTTC. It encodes CASSLGGSVRETQYF. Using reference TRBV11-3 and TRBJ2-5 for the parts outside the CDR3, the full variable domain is EAGVVQSPRYKIIEKKQPVAFWCNPISGHNTLYWYLQNLGQGPELLIRYENEEAVDDSQLPKDRFSAERLKGVDSTLKIQPAELGDSAVYLCASSLGGSVRETQYFGPGTRLLVL.

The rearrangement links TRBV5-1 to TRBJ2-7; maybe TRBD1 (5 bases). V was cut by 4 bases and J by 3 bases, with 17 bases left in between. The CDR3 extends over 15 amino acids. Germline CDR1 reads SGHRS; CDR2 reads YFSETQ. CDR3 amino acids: CASSPPLQGGYEQYF. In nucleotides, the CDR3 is TGCGCCAGCAGCCCTCCCCTCCAGGGTGGCTACGAGCAGTACTTC.

CDR3 bases: TGTGCCAGCAGGCCCGCAGTGGCAACTAATGAAAAACTGTTTTTT. Residues: CASRPAVATNEKLFF. V gene TRBV6-6 combines with J gene TRBJ1-4, with D uncertain. The CDR3 is 15 amino acids. In germline, CDR1 is MNHNY, CDR2 SVGAGI (reference sequence). V lost 6 bases, J lost 0 bases, and 11 bases lay in between.

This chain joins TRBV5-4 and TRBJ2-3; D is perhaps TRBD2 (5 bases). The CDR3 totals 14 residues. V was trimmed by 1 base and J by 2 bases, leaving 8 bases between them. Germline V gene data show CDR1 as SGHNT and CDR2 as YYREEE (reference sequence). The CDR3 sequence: CASSLTGNTDTQYF. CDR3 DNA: TGTGCCAGCAGCTTGACCGGGAACACAGATACGCAGTATTTT. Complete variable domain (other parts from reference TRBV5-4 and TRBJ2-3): ETGVTQSPTHLIKTRGQQVTLRCSSQSGHNTVSWYQQALGQGPQFIFQYYREEENGRGNFPPRFSGLQFPNYSSELNVNALELDDSALYLCASSLTGNTDTQYFGPGTRLTVL.

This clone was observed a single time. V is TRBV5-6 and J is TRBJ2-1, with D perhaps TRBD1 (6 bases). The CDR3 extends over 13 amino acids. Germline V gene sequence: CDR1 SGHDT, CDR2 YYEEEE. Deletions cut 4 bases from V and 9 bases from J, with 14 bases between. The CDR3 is CASSPSRGGEQFF. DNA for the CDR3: TGTGCCAGCAGCCCTTCGAGAGGGGGTGAGCAGTTCTTC.

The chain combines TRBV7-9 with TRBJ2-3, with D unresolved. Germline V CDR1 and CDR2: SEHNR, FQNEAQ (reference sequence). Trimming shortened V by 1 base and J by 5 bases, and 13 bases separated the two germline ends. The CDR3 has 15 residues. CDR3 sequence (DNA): TGTGCCAGCAGCTTAGTTCCCCCCGGTGAAGATACGCAGTATTTT. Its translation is CASSLVPPGEDTQYF.

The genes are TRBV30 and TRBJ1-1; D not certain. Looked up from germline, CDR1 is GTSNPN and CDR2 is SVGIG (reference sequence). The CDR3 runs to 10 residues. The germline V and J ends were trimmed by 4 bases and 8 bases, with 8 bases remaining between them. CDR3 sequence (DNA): TGTGCCTGGATGAGGCTCGAAGCTTTCTTT. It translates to CAWMRLEAFF.

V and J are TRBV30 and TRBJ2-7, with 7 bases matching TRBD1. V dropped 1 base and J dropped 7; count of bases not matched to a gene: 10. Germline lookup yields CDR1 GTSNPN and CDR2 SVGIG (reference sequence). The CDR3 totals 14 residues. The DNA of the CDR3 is TGTGCCTGGAGTGAGGGGGCGACCTACGGGGAGCAGTACTTC. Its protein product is CAWSEGATYGEQYF.

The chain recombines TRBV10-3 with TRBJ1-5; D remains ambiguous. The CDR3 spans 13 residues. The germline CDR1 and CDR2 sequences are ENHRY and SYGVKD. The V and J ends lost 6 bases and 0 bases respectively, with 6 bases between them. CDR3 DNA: TGTGCCATCAGCCTTATTAGCAATCAGCCCCAGCATTTT. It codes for CAISLISNQPQHF.

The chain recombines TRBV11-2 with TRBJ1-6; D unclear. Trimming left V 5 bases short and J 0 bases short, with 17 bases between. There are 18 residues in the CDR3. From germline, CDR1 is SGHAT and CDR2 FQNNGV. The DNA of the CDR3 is TGTGCCAGCAGCCCGCGTGGCGGACGGAGCTCCTATAATTCACCCCTCCACTTT. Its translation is CASSPRGGRSSYNSPLHF.

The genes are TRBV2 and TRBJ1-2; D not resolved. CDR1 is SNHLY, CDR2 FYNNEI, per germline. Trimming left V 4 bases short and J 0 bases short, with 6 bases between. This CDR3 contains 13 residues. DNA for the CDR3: TGTGCCAGCAGTGTGAAGCCTAACTATGGCTACACCTTC. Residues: CASSVKPNYGYTF.

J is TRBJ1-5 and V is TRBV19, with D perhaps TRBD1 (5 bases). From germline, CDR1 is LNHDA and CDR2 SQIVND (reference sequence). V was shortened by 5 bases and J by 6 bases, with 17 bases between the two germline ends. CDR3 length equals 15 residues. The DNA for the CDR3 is TGTGCCAGTAGTTCCGGGGGAGGGGTAAGTCAGCCCCAGCATTTT. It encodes CASSSGGGVSQPQHF.

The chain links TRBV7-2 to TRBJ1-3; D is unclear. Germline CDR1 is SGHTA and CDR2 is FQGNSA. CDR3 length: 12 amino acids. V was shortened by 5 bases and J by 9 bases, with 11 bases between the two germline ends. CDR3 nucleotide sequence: TGTGCCAGCAGCACCCACCCGGGCACCATATATTTT. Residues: CASSTHPGTIYF.

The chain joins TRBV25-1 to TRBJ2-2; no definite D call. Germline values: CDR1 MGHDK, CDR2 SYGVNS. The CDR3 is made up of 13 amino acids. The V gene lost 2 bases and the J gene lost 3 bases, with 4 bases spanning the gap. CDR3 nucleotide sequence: TGTGCCAGCAGTGAACAGGACACCGGGGAGCTGTTTTTT. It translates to CASSEQDTGELFF.

In DNA form, the CDR3 reads TGCGCCAGCATGCGGGAGGGCGTAGGATATGAAAAACTGTTTTTT. Its protein product is CASMREGVGYEKLFF. The chain recombines TRBV5-1 with TRBJ1-4; no definite D call. This CDR3 has 15 amino acids. V lost 6 bases, J lost 6 bases, and 18 bases lay in between. Germline V CDR1 and CDR2: SGHRS, YFSETQ.

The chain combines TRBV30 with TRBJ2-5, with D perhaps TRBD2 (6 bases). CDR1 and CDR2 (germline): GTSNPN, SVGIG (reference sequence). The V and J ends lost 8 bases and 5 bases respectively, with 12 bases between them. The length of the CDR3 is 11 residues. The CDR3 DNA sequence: TGTGCCGTGAAGGGGAGGGAGACCCAGTACTTC. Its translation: CAVKGRETQYF.

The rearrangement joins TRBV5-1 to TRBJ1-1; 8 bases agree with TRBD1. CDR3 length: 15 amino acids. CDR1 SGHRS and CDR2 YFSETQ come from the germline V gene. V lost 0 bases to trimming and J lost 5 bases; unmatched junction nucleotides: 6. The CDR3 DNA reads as TGCGCCAGCAGCTTGGATCCCCAGGGGGCTACTGAAGCTTTCTTT. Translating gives CASSLDPQGATEAFF.

The CDR3 DNA follows: TGTGCCAGCAGCCCCGGGACTAGTCCTGACTACGAGCAGTACGTC. Amino acid sequence: CASSPGTSPDYEQYV. This rearrangement joins TRBV7-9 to TRBJ2-7; 8 positions agree with TRBD2. The CDR3 has 15 residues. Germline V CDR1 and CDR2: SEHNR, FQNEAQ (reference sequence). The trim removed 5 bases at V and 3 bases at J, leaving 9 bases unmatched.

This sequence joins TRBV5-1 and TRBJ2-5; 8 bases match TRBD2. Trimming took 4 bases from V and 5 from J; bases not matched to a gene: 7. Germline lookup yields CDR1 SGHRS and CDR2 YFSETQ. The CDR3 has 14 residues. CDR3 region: CASSNGGAWETQYF. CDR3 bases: TGCGCCAGCAGCAACGGGGGGGCCTGGGAGACCCAGTACTTC.

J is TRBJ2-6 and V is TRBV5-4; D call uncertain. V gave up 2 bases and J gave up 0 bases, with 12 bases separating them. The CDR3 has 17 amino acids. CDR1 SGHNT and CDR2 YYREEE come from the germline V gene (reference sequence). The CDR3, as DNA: TGTGCCAGCAGCTTCTGGAAGTATCGCTCTGGGGCCAACGTCCTGACTTTC. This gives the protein CASSFWKYRSGANVLTF.

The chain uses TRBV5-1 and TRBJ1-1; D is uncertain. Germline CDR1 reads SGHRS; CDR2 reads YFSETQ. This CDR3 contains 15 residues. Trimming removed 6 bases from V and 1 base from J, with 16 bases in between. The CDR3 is CASTPGGPQNTEAFF. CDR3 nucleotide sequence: TGCGCCAGCACCCCTGGCGGACCTCAGAACACTGAAGCTTTCTTT.

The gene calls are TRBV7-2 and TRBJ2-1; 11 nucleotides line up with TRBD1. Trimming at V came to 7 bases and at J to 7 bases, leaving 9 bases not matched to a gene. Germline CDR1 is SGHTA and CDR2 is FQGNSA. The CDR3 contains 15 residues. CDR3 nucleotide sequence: TGTGCCAGCACCAAAAGGACAGGGGGCAATAATGAGCAGTTCTTC. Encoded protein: CASTKRTGGNNEQFF. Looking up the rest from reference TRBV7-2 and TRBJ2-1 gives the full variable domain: GAGVSQSPSNKVTEKGKDVELRCDPISGHTALYWYRQSLGQGLEFLIYFQGNSAPDKSGLPSDRFSAERTGGSVSTLTIQRTQQEDSAVYLCASTKRTGGNNEQFFGPGTRLTVL.

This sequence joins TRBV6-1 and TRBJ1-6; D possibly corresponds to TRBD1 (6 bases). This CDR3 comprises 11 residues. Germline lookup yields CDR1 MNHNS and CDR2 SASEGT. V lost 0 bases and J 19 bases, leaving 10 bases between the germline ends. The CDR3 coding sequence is TGTGCCAGCAGTGAAGCGGGGGGGCAGCACTTT. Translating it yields CASSEAGGQHF.